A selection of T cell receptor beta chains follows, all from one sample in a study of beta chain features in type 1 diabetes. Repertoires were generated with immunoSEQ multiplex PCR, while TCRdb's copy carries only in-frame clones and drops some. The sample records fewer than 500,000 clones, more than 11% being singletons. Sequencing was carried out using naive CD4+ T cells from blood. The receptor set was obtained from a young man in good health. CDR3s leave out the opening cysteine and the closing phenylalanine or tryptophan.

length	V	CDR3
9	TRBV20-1	SATFGNEQF
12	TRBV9	ASSPGHVNEKLF
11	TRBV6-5	ASRPEPNTEAF
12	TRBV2	ASSEMGAYNEQF
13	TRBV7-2	ASSVTGLQNTEAF
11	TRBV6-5	ASRGQGNQPQH
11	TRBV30	ASSATGNQPQH
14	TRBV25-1	ASSPLGSSGRETQY
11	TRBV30	AWSGGVYYGYT
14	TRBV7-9	ASSGREEGVQETQY
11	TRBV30	AWSEDRETEAF
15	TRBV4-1	ASSQVFKVWANTEAF
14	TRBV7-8	ASSLMTSGQGDTQY